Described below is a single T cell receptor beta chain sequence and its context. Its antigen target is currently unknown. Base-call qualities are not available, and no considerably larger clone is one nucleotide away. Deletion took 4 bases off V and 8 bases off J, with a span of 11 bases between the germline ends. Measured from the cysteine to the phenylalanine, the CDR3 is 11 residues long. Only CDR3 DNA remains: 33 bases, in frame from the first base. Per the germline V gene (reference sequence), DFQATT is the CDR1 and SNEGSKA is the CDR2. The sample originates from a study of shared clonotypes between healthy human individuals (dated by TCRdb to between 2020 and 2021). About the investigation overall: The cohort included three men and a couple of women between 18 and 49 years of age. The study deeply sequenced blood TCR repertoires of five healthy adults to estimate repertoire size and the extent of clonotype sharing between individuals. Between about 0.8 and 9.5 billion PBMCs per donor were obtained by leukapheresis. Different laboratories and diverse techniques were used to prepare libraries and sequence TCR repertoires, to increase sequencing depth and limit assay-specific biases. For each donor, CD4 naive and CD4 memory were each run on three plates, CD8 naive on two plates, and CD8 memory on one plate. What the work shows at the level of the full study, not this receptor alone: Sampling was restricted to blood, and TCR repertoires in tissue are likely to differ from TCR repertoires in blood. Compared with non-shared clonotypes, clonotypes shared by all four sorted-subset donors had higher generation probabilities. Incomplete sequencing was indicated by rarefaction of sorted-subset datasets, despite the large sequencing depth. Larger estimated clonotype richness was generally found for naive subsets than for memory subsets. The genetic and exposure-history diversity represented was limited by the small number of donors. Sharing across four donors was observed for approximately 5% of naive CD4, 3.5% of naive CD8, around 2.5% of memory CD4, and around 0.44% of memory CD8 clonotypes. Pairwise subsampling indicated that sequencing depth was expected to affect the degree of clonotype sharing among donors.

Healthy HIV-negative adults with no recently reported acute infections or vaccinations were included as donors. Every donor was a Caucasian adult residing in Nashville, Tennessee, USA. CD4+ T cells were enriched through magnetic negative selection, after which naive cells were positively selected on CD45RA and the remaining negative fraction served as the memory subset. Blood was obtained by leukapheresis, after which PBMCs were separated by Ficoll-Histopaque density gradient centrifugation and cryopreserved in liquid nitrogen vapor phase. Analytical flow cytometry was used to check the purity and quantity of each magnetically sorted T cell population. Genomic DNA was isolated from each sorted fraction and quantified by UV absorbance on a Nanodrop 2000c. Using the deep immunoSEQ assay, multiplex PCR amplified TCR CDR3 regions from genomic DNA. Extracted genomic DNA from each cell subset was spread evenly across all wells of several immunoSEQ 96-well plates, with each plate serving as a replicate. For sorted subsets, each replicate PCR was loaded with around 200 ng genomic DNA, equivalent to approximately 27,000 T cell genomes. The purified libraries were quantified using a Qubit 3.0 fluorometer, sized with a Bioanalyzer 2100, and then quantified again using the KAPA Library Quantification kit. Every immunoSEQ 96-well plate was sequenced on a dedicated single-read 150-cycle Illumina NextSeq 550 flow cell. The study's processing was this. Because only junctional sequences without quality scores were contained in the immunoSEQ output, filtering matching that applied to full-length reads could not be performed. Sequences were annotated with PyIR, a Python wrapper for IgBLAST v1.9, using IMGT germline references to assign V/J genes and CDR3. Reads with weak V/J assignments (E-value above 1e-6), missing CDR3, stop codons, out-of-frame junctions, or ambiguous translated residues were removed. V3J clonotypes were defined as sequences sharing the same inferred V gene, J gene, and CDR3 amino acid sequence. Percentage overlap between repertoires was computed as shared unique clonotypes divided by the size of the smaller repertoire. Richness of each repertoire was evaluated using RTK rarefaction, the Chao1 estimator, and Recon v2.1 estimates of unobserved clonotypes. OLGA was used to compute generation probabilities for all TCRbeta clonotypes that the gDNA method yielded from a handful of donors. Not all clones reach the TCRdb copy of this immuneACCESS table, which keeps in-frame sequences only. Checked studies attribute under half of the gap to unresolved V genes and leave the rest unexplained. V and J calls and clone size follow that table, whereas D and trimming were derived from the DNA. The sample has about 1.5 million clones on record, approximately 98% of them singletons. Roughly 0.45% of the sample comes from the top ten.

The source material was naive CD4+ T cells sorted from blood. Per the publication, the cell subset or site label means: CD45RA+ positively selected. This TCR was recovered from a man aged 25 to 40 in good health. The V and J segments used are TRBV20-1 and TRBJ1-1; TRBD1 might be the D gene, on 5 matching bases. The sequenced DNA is TGCAGTGCTAAGGGACGGATCGAAGCTTTCTTT. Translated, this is CSAKGRIEAFF.